This is a list of T cell receptor beta chains from one sample in a study of shared clonotypes between healthy human individuals. The table came from immunoSEQ multiplex PCR; TCRdb's copy has only in-frame clones and leaves some out. The data show about 870,000 clones, around 93% seen once. The sample consisted of naive CD8+ T cells sorted from blood. Receptors were obtained from a man aged 30 to 39 in good health. The CDR3 runs from the conserved cysteine through the conserved F or W. D genes are given only for firm matches. Expanded clones are given a class, and other clones once, few, many or no size at all.

d_call: NA
v_call: TRBV10-3
j_call: TRBJ2-7
clone_size: NA
cdr3_aa: CAISGASGYEQYF
cdr3_nt: TGTGCCATCTCAGGGGCTAGCGGCTACGAGCAGTACTTC

d_call: NA
v_call: TRBV4-3
j_call: TRBJ2-7
clone_size: NA
cdr3_aa: CASSTGVTVYEQYF
cdr3_nt: TGCGCCAGCAGCACTGGGGTTACCGTCTACGAGCAGTACTTC

d_call: NA
v_call: TRBV19
j_call: TRBJ1-1
clone_size: NA
cdr3_aa: CASSGPTGGLTEAFF
cdr3_nt: TGTGCCAGTAGTGGACCTACCGGGGGGCTAACTGAAGCTTTCTTT

d_call: NA
v_call: TRBV5-6
j_call: TRBJ1-5
clone_size: NA
cdr3_aa: CASSFFLGAGQPQHF
cdr3_nt: TGTGCCAGCAGCTTTTTTCTGGGTGCCGGGCAGCCCCAGCATTTT

d_call: TRBD1
v_call: TRBV28
j_call: TRBJ2-7
clone_size: NA
cdr3_aa: CASSSIMGQGIYEQYF
cdr3_nt: TGTGCCAGCAGTTCTATTATGGGACAGGGTATCTACGAGCAGTACTTC

d_call: NA
v_call: TRBV7-9
j_call: TRBJ1-5
clone_size: NA
cdr3_aa: CASSPTGNNQPQHF
cdr3_nt: TGTGCCAGCAGCCCGACAGGAAACAATCAGCCCCAGCATTTT

d_call: TRBD1
v_call: TRBV5-1
j_call: TRBJ1-2
clone_size: NA
cdr3_aa: CASSLWGDSANYGYTF
cdr3_nt: TGCGCCAGCAGCTTGTGGGGGGACAGCGCTAACTATGGCTACACCTTC

d_call: NA
v_call: TRBV6-5
j_call: TRBJ1-4
clone_size: NA
cdr3_aa: CASSYSTVEKLFF
cdr3_nt: TGTGCCAGCAGTTACTCGACTGTGGAAAAACTGTTTTTT

d_call: TRBD1
v_call: TRBV7-6
j_call: TRBJ2-7
clone_size: NA
cdr3_aa: CASSHRDRSYEQYF
cdr3_nt: TGTGCCAGCAGCCACCGGGACAGGTCCTACGAGCAGTACTTC

d_call: NA
v_call: TRBV5-8
j_call: TRBJ1-1
clone_size: NA
cdr3_aa: CASSWGANTEAFF
cdr3_nt: TGTGCCAGCAGCTGGGGAGCGAACACTGAAGCTTTCTTT

d_call: TRBD2
v_call: TRBV5-1
j_call: TRBJ2-1
clone_size: NA
cdr3_aa: CASTELAGDNEQFF
cdr3_nt: TGCGCCAGCACCGAACTAGCGGGAGACAATGAGCAGTTCTTC

d_call: NA
v_call: TRBV5-1
j_call: TRBJ1-2
clone_size: NA
cdr3_aa: CASSLAGTGYGYTF
cdr3_nt: TGCGCCAGCAGCTTGGCAGGGACCGGCTATGGCTACACCTTC

d_call: NA
v_call: TRBV2
j_call: TRBJ2-3
clone_size: NA
cdr3_aa: CASIEGRWDTQYF
cdr3_nt: TGTGCCAGCATTGAGGGTCGATGGGATACGCAGTATTTT

d_call: NA
v_call: TRBV4-3
j_call: TRBJ1-2
clone_size: NA
cdr3_aa: CASSILGQGTNYGYTF
cdr3_nt: TGCGCCAGCAGCATCCTAGGGCAGGGGACTAACTATGGCTACACCTTC

d_call: NA
v_call: TRBV7-6
j_call: TRBJ1-2
clone_size: NA
cdr3_aa: CASSPHLDYGYTF
cdr3_nt: TGTGCCAGCAGCCCCCACTTAGACTATGGCTACACCTTC

d_call: NA
v_call: TRBV27
j_call: TRBJ1-5
clone_size: NA
cdr3_aa: CASRRGTGQPQHF
cdr3_nt: TGTGCCAGCAGAAGGGGGACCGGGCAGCCCCAGCATTTT

d_call: NA
v_call: TRBV25-1
j_call: TRBJ1-1
clone_size: NA
cdr3_aa: CASSGGRRFAEAFF
cdr3_nt: TGTGCCAGCAGTGGAGGGCGCCGATTCGCTGAAGCTTTCTTT

d_call: NA
v_call: TRBV10-1
j_call: TRBJ1-1
clone_size: NA
cdr3_aa: CASRIDRRLSTEAFF
cdr3_nt: TGCGCCAGCAGAATAGACAGGAGACTTAGCACTGAAGCTTTCTTT

d_call: NA
v_call: TRBV18
j_call: TRBJ1-1
clone_size: NA
cdr3_aa: CASSAQVYNTEAFF
cdr3_nt: TGTGCCAGCTCAGCACAGGTATACAACACTGAAGCTTTCTTT

d_call: NA
v_call: TRBV27
j_call: TRBJ2-3
clone_size: NA
cdr3_aa: CASNAPGRARTDTQYF
cdr3_nt: TGTGCCAGCAATGCTCCCGGGCGGGCCCGCACAGATACGCAGTATTTT

d_call: NA
v_call: TRBV4-1
j_call: TRBJ2-2
clone_size: NA
cdr3_aa: CASSQVRPGELFF
cdr3_nt: TGCGCCAGCAGCCAAGTAAGGCCCGGGGAGCTGTTTTTT

d_call: TRBD1
v_call: TRBV29-1
j_call: TRBJ1-1
clone_size: NA
cdr3_aa: CSVETGEVEAFF
cdr3_nt: TGCAGCGTTGAAACAGGGGAGGTCGAGGCTTTCTTT

d_call: TRBD1
v_call: TRBV2
j_call: TRBJ1-5
clone_size: NA
cdr3_aa: CASSEVAGGFGPQHF
cdr3_nt: TGTGCCAGCAGTGAAGTGGCAGGGGGCTTTGGTCCCCAGCATTTT

d_call: NA
v_call: TRBV28
j_call: TRBJ1-5
clone_size: NA
cdr3_aa: CASSLFTGRSNQPQHF
cdr3_nt: TGTGCCAGCAGTTTATTCACAGGGCGTAGCAATCAGCCCCAGCATTTT

d_call: NA
v_call: TRBV7-8
j_call: TRBJ1-5
clone_size: NA
cdr3_aa: CASSLGPGAGQPQHF
cdr3_nt: TGTGCCAGCAGCTTAGGACCAGGGGCGGGACAGCCCCAGCATTTT

d_call: TRBD1
v_call: TRBV9
j_call: TRBJ1-1
clone_size: NA
cdr3_aa: CASSGSGDRVVNTEAFF
cdr3_nt: TGTGCCAGCAGCGGTTCTGGTGACAGGGTGGTGAACACTGAAGCTTTCTTT

d_call: NA
v_call: TRBV5-1
j_call: TRBJ1-1
clone_size: NA
cdr3_aa: CASSYPGTMNTEAFF
cdr3_nt: TGCGCCAGCAGCTATCCCGGGACTATGAACACTGAAGCTTTCTTT

d_call: NA
v_call: TRBV30
j_call: TRBJ2-7
clone_size: NA
cdr3_aa: CAWSVRGYEQYF
cdr3_nt: TGTGCCTGGAGTGTACGGGGCTACGAGCAGTACTTC

d_call: TRBD2
v_call: TRBV30
j_call: TRBJ2-2
clone_size: NA
cdr3_aa: CAWSVASGTGELFF
cdr3_nt: TGTGCCTGGAGTGTGGCTAGCGGCACCGGGGAGCTGTTTTTT

d_call: TRBD2
v_call: TRBV5-5
j_call: TRBJ2-1
clone_size: NA
cdr3_aa: CASSAGLAGVSNEQFF
cdr3_nt: TGTGCCAGCAGCGCGGGACTAGCGGGAGTAAGTAATGAGCAGTTCTTC

d_call: TRBD1
v_call: TRBV7-9
j_call: TRBJ1-2
clone_size: NA
cdr3_aa: CASSLRRQGGGYTF
cdr3_nt: TGTGCCAGCAGCTTGCGGCGACAGGGTGGTGGCTACACCTTC

d_call: NA
v_call: TRBV2
j_call: TRBJ1-5
clone_size: NA
cdr3_aa: CASSKGGGRGHQPQHF
cdr3_nt: TGTGCCAGCAGTAAAGGAGGCGGCAGGGGTCATCAGCCCCAGCATTTT

d_call: TRBD2
v_call: TRBV2
j_call: TRBJ2-7
clone_size: NA
cdr3_aa: CASSGAPSGRAYEQYF
cdr3_nt: TGTGCCAGCAGTGGGGCCCCTAGCGGGAGAGCCTACGAGCAGTACTTC

d_call: TRBD1
v_call: TRBV7-6
j_call: TRBJ2-1
clone_size: NA
cdr3_aa: CASSERGTGLLYNEQFF
cdr3_nt: TGTGCCAGCAGCGAAAGGGGGACAGGGTTACTATACAATGAGCAGTTCTTC

d_call: NA
v_call: TRBV5-1
j_call: TRBJ2-7
clone_size: NA
cdr3_aa: CASSPDLSYEQYF
cdr3_nt: TGCGCCAGCAGCCCGGACCTATCCTACGAGCAGTACTTC

d_call: NA
v_call: TRBV7-9
j_call: TRBJ1-1
clone_size: once
cdr3_aa: CASSLELGYEDTEAFF
cdr3_nt: TGTGCCAGCAGCTTAGAGTTGGGGTACGAAGACACTGAAGCTTTCTTT

d_call: NA
v_call: TRBV9
j_call: TRBJ2-6
clone_size: NA
cdr3_aa: CASHPTYKQSRANVLTF
cdr3_nt: TGTGCCAGCCACCCAACGTACAAACAAAGTCGGGCCAACGTCCTGACTTTC

d_call: NA
v_call: TRBV7-9
j_call: TRBJ2-7
clone_size: NA
cdr3_aa: CASSTPKGYFEQYF
cdr3_nt: TGTGCCAGCAGCACACCCAAGGGGTACTTCGAGCAGTACTTC

d_call: NA
v_call: TRBV7-2
j_call: TRBJ1-2
clone_size: NA
cdr3_aa: CASSLNGAGANYGYTF
cdr3_nt: TGTGCCAGCAGCTTAAACGGCGCAGGGGCTAACTATGGCTACACCTTC

d_call: NA
v_call: TRBV4-1
j_call: TRBJ2-3
clone_size: NA
cdr3_aa: CASNERTGSTDTQYF
cdr3_nt: TGCGCCAGCAATGAGAGAACAGGGAGCACAGATACGCAGTATTTT

d_call: NA
v_call: TRBV27
j_call: TRBJ2-7
clone_size: once
cdr3_aa: CASSYTQGYEQYF
cdr3_nt: TGTGCCAGCAGTTATACACAGGGTTACGAGCAGTACTTC

d_call: NA
v_call: TRBV4-1
j_call: TRBJ2-7
clone_size: NA
cdr3_aa: CASSAGTEGPRSYEQYF
cdr3_nt: TGCGCCAGCAGCGCTGGGACGGAGGGTCCCAGGTCCTACGAGCAGTACTTC

d_call: NA
v_call: TRBV28
j_call: TRBJ2-7
clone_size: NA
cdr3_aa: CASSLHLNPYEQYF
cdr3_nt: TGTGCCAGCAGTTTACATCTGAACCCCTACGAGCAGTACTTC

d_call: TRBD2
v_call: TRBV11-2
j_call: TRBJ2-7
clone_size: NA
cdr3_aa: CASSLDVSGYAYEQYF
cdr3_nt: TGTGCCAGCAGCTTAGACGTTAGCGGGTACGCCTACGAGCAGTACTTC

d_call: TRBD2
v_call: TRBV29-1
j_call: TRBJ2-1
clone_size: NA
cdr3_aa: CSVYPGTSELNEQFF
cdr3_nt: TGCAGCGTATACCCCGGGACTAGCGAGCTGAATGAGCAGTTCTTC

d_call: NA
v_call: TRBV11-2
j_call: TRBJ2-3
clone_size: many
cdr3_aa: CASSPPNLAYTQYF
cdr3_nt: TGTGCCAGCAGCCCACCGAATCTCGCCTATACGCAGTATTTT

d_call: TRBD1
v_call: TRBV7-9
j_call: TRBJ2-7
clone_size: NA
cdr3_aa: CASSSRQGWGEQYF
cdr3_nt: TGTGCCAGCAGCTCCCGACAGGGATGGGGCGAGCAGTACTTC

d_call: TRBD2
v_call: TRBV5-6
j_call: TRBJ2-3
clone_size: NA
cdr3_aa: CASSHRLAGEEYTQYF
cdr3_nt: TGTGCCAGCAGCCACCGACTAGCGGGGGAGGAGTATACGCAGTATTTT

d_call: TRBD1
v_call: TRBV5-1
j_call: TRBJ1-1
clone_size: NA
cdr3_aa: CASSLRGSTEAFF
cdr3_nt: TGCGCCAGCAGCCTCAGGGGGAGCACTGAAGCTTTCTTT

d_call: NA
v_call: TRBV9
j_call: TRBJ2-7
clone_size: NA
cdr3_aa: CASSADSGAVYEQYF
cdr3_nt: TGTGCCAGCAGCGCAGACTCAGGGGCAGTCTACGAGCAGTACTTC

d_call: TRBD1
v_call: TRBV10-3
j_call: TRBJ2-7
clone_size: NA
cdr3_aa: CAISGGQGVKYEQYF
cdr3_nt: TGTGCCATCAGTGGGGGACAGGGGGTTAAGTACGAGCAGTACTTC

d_call: NA
v_call: TRBV27
j_call: TRBJ1-5
clone_size: NA
cdr3_aa: CASSGPGLSNQPQHF
cdr3_nt: TGTGCCAGCAGTGGCCCAGGGTTGAGCAATCAGCCCCAGCATTTT